These 10 T cell receptor beta chains share one sample of origin, sequenced in a study of shared clonotypes between healthy human individuals. TCRdb's table, derived via immunoSEQ multiplex PCR, lists solely in-frame clones and lacks some. The table shows more than 200,000 clones, with 60% to 70% occurring only once. The sequencing sample was made of memory CD4+ T cells sorted from blood. Subset of the sample: CD45RA-negative fraction. These receptors originate from a man between 25 and 39 years old in good health.

There are many counts of this clone. The chain carries TRBV10-3 and TRBJ2-3; 7 nucleotides line up with TRBD1. The CDR3 has 14 residues. CDR1 is ENHRY and CDR2 is SYGVKD in the germline V gene. Trimming removed 6 bases from V and 5 bases from J; junction bases left unmatched: 8. The chain's CDR3 is CAISPTGARDTQYF. The CDR3 DNA reads TGTGCCATCAGCCCCACAGGGGCGAGAGATACGCAGTATTTT.

Regarding this clone: Its ends do not fully match the called genes, so a read error is possible. DNA of the CDR3: TGTGCTAGCAGCTCCGGACTCTCATCCAACTACGAGCAGTACTTC. Protein sequence: CASSSGLSSNYEQYF. This chain connects TRBV7-7 to TRBJ2-7; a possible D gene is TRBD2 (5 bases). The germline gives CDR1 SSHAT, CDR2 FNYEAQ (reference sequence). This CDR3 contains 15 residues.

The rearrangement links TRBV5-1 to TRBJ1-3; D gene uncertain. The CDR3 spans 13 residues. V lost 0 bases, J lost 2 bases, and 3 bases lay in between. The V gene's germline CDR1 is SGHRS and CDR2 YFSETQ. The CDR3 coding sequence is TGCGCCAGCAGCTTGGGCCCTGGAAACACCATATATTTT. Residues: CASSLGPGNTIYF.

The V call is TRBV6-1, the J call TRBJ2-7; perhaps TRBD2 as D (7 bases). Trimming took 1 base from V and 3 from J, leaving 13 bases between them. From germline, CDR1 is MNHNS and CDR2 SASEGT. The CDR3 is 15 amino acids. The CDR3 protein is CASSEGGGRIYEQYF. CDR3 bases: TGTGCCAGCAGTGAAGGGGGGGGCAGAATCTACGAGCAGTACTTC.

About this clone itself: This likely stems from a read error, as it lies one base from a far larger clone. The chain has TRBV27 and TRBJ2-7; D gene ambiguous. The CDR3 has 15 amino acids. Germline V gives CDR1 MNHEY, CDR2 SMNVEV (reference sequence). CDR3 amino acids: CTSSRKGLGTYEQYF. The CDR3 DNA follows: TGTACCAGCAGTCGTAAGGGTTTAGGAACCTACGAGCAGTACTTC.

The table lists this clone with many counts. V gene TRBV21-1 combines with J gene TRBJ1-5; the table's D call of TRBD1 was not tested on the DNA. TRBV21-1 is described as a pseudogene. This CDR3 contains 18 residues. CDR3 bases: TGTGCCAGCAGCACACACCAGTCCGGCAGGGATCTTAATCAGCCCCAGCATTTT. It translates to CASSTHQSGRDLNQPQHF.

The chain carries TRBV29-1 and TRBJ1-1; no firm D call. This CDR3 has 12 amino acids. Per the germline V gene, CDR1 is SQVTM and CDR2 is ANQGSEA. Trimming cost V 4 bases and J 6 bases, with 12 bases left between them. CDR3 sequence: CSVVERSPEAFF. DNA of the CDR3: TGCAGCGTTGTGGAACGTTCCCCTGAAGCTTTCTTT.

The chain employs TRBV5-5 and TRBJ2-5; TRBD1 matches 8 bases. The length of the CDR3 is 15 residues. Looked up from germline, CDR1 is SGHKS and CDR2 is YYEKEE (reference sequence). V dropped 0 bases and J dropped 4; count of bases not matched to a gene: 5. CDR3 in DNA: TGTGCCAGCAGCTTGGGGACAGGGAAGGGAGAGACCCAGTACTTC. This codes for CASSLGTGKGETQYF. Drawing the rest from reference TRBV5-5 and TRBJ2-5, the complete variable domain is DAGVTQSPTHLIKTRGQQVTLRCSPISGHKSVSWYQQVLGQGPQFIFQYYEKEERGRGNFPDRFSARQFPNYSSELNVNALLLGDSALYLCASSLGTGKGETQYFGPGTRLLVL.

J is TRBJ2-3 and V is TRBV6-4; possibly TRBD1 for D (6 bases). Germline values: CDR1 MRHNA, CDR2 SNTAGT. The CDR3 is made up of 15 amino acids. Trimming pared 0 bases from V and 4 bases from J, leaving 11 bases between. The CDR3 nucleotides read TGTGCCAGCAGTGACTCAGCAGGGGCCTCAGATACGCAGTATTTT. It codes for CASSDSAGASDTQYF.

The chain carries TRBV11-2 and TRBJ1-1, with 8 bases aligning to TRBD1. This CDR3 region has 15 residues. CDR1 SGHAT and CDR2 FQNNGV come from the germline V gene. Trimming cost V 5 bases and J 1 base; bases outside gene matches: 6. CDR3 residues: CASSALQGANTEAFF. The CDR3 DNA reads as TGTGCCAGCAGCGCCCTTCAGGGGGCGAACACTGAAGCTTTCTTT.